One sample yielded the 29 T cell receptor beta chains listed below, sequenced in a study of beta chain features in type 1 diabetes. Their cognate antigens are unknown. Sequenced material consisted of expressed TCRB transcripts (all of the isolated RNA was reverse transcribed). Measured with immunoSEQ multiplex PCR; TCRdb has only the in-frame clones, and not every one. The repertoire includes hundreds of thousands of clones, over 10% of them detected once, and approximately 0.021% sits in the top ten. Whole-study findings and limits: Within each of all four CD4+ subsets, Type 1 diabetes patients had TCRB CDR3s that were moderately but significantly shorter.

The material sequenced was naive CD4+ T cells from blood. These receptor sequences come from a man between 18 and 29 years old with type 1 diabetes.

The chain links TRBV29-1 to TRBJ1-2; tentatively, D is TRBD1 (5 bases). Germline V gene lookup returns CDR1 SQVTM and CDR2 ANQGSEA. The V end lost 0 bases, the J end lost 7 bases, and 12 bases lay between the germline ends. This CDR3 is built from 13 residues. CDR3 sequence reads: CSVEDYIGVGYTF. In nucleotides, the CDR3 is TGCAGCGTTGAAGATTACATAGGGGTTGGCTACACCTTC.

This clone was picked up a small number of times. The CDR3 here is CASSTGQGYQETQYF. Here the CDR3 DNA reads TGTGCCAGCAGTACCGGCCAGGGGTACCAAGAGACCCAGTACTTC. The rearrangement links TRBV7-9 to TRBJ2-5; a weak D match, TRBD1 (6 bases). Germline V gene sequence: CDR1 SEHNR, CDR2 FQNEAQ (reference sequence). V was shortened by 6 bases and J by 0 bases, with 14 bases between the two germline ends. CDR3 size: 15 residues.

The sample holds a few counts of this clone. The CDR3 region is CASSLGRLTGVSYEQYF. DNA for the CDR3: TGCGCCAGCAGCTTGGGTCGTCTGACAGGGGTCTCCTACGAGCAGTACTTC. The chain combines TRBV5-1 with TRBJ2-7; 8 bases are a match to TRBD1. CDR3 length equals 17 residues. Looked up from germline, CDR1 is SGHRS and CDR2 is YFSETQ. V dropped 0 bases and J dropped 0; count of bases not matched to a gene: 8.

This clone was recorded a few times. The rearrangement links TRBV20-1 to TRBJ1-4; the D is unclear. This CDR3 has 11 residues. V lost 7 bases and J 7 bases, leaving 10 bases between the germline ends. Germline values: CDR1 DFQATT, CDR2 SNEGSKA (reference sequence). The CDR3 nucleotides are TGCAGTGTAGAGCGTCGTGAAAAACTGTTTTTT. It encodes CSVERREKLFF.

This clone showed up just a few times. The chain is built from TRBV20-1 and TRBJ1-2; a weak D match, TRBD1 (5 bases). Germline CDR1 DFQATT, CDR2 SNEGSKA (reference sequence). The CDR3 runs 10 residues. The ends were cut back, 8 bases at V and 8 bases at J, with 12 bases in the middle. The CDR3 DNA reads TGCAGTTCACAGGTGTACGGCTACACCTTC. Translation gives CSSQVYGYTF.

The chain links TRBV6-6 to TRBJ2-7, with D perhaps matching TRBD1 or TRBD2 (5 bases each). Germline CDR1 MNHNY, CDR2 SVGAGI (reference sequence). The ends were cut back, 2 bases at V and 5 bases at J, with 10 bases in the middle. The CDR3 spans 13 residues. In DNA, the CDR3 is TGTGCCAGCAGTTACCCCGGGGCGAACGAGCAGTACTTC. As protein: CASSYPGANEQYF.

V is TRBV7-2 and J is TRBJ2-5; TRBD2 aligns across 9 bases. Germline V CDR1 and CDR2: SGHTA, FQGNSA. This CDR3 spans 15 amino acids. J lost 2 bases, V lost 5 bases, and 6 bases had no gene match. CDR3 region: CASSTTSGAQETQYF. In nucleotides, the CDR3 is TGTGCCAGCAGCACGACTAGCGGCGCACAAGAGACCCAGTACTTC.

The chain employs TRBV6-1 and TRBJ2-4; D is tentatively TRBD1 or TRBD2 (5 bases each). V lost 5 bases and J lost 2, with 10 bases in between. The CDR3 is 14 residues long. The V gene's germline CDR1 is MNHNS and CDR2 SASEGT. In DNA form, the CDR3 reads TGTGCCAGCAGTTGGCAGGGACCCAAAAACATTCAGTACTTC. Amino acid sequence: CASSWQGPKNIQYF.

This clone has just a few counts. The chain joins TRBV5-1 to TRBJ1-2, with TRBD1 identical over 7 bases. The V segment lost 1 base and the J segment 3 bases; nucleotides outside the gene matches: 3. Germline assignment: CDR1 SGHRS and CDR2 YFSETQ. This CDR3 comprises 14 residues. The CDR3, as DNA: TGCGCCAGCAGCTTGACAGGGGAGGACTATGGCTACACCTTC. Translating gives CASSLTGEDYGYTF.

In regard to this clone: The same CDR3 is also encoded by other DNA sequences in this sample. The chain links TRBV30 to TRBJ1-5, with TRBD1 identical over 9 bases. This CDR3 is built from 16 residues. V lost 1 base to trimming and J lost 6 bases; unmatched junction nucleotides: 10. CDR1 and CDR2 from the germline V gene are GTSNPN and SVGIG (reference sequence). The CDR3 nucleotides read TGTGCCTGGAGTGGAGGGGGGACAGGGATAGGTCAGCCCCAGCATTTT. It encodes CAWSGGGTGIGQPQHF. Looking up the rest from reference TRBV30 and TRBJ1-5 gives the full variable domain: SQTIHQWPATLVQPVGSPLSLECTVEGTSNPNLYWYRQAAGRGLQLLFYSVGIGQISSEVPQNLSASRPQDRQFILSSKKLLLSDSGFYLCAWSGGGTGIGQPQHFGDGTRLSIL.

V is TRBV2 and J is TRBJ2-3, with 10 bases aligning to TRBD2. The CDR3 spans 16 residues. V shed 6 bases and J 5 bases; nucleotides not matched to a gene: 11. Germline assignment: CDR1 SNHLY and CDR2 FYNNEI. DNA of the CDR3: TGTGCCAGCAGCCGCCCCAGCGGGGGGGTTGAAGATACGCAGTATTTT. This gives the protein CASSRPSGGVEDTQYF.

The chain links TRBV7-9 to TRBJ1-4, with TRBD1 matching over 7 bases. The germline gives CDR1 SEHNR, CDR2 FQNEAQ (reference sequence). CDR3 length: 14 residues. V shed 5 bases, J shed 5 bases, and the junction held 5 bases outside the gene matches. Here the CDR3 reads CASSPGTDNEKLFF. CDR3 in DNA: TGTGCCAGCAGCCCCGGGACAGACAATGAAAAACTGTTTTTT. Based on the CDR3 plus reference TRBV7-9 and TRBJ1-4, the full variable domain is DTGVSQNPRHKITKRGQNVTFRCDPISEHNRLYWYRQTLGQGPEFLTYFQNEAQLEKSRLLSDRFSAERPKGSFSTLEIQRTEQGDSAMYLCASSPGTDNEKLFFGSGTQLSVL.

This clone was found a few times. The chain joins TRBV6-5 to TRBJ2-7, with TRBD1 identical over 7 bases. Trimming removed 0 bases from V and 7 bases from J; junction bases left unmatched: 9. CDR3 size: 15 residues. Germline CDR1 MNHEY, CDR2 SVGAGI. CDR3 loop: CASSYSPGQPGEQYF. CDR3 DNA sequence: TGTGCCAGCAGTTACTCACCGGGACAGCCGGGAGAGCAGTACTTC.

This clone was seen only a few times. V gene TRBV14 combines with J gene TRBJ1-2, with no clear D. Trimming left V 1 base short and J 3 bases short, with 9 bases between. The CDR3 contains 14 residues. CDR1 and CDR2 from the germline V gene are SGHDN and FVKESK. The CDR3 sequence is CASSQAGWDYGYTF. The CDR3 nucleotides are TGTGCCAGCAGCCAAGCGGGTTGGGACTATGGCTACACCTTC.

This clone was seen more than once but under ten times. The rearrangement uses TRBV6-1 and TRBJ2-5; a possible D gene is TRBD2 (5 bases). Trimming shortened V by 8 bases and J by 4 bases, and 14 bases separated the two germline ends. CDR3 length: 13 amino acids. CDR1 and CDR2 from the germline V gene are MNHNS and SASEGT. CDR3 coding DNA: TGTGCCAGCCCGAAAGGCCGGGGAGAGACCCAGTACTTC. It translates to CASPKGRGETQYF.

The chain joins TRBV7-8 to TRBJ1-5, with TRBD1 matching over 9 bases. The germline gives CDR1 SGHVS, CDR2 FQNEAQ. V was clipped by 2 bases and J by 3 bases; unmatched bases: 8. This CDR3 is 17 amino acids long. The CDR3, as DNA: TGTGCCAGCAGCTTAACGAGACAGGGGGGCATCAATCAGCCCCAGCATTTT. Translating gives CASSLTRQGGINQPQHF.

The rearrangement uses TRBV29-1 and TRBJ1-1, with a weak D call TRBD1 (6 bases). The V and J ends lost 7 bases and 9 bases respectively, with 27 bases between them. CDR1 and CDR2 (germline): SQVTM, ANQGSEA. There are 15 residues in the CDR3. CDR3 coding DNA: TGCAGCGCCTTCAGTAGAACGGGACACTTCCCGCAAGCTTTCTTT. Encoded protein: CSAFSRTGHFPQAFF.

The CDR3 nucleotides are TGTGCCAGCAGCCGTGGGACTTTCAGCTCCTACAATGAGCAGTTCTTC. It yields the protein CASSRGTFSSYNEQFF. The rearrangement uses TRBV5-4 and TRBJ2-1; D is possibly TRBD2 (6 bases). Per germline, CDR1 SGHNT and CDR2 YYREEE (reference sequence). V was trimmed by 4 bases and J by 0 bases, leaving 14 bases between them. The CDR3 loop spans 16 amino acids.

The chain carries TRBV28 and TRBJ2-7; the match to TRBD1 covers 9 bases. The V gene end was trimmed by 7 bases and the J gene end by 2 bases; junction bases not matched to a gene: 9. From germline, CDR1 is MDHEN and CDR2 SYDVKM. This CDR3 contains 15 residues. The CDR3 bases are TGTGCCAGCACTACGACCGGGACAGGGACCTACGAGCAGTACTTC. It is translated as CASTTTGTGTYEQYF. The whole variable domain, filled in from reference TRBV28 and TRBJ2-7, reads DVKVTQSSRYLVKRTGEKVFLECVQDMDHENMFWYRQDPGLGLRLIYFSYDVKMKEKGDIPEGYSVSREKKERFSLILESASTNQTSMYLCASTTTGTGTYEQYFGPGTRLTVT.

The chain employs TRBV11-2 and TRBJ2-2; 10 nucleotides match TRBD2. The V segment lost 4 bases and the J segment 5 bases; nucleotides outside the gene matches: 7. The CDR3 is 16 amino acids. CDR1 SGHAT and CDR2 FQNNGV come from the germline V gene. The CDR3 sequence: CASSSLLAGVTGELFF. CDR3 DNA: TGTGCCAGCAGCTCACTGCTAGCGGGGGTTACCGGGGAGCTGTTTTTT.

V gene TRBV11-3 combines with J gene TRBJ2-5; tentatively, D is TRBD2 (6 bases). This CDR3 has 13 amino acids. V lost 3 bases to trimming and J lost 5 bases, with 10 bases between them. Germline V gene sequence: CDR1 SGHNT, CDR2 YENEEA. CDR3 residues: CASSLGTGETQYF. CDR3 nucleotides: TGTGCCAGCAGCTTGGGGACTGGGGAGACCCAGTACTTC.

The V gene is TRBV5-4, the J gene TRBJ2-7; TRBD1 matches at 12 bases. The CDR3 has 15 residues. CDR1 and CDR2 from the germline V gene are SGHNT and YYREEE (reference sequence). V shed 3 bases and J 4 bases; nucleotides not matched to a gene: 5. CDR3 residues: CASSSGTGGLYEQYF. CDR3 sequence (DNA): TGTGCCAGCAGCTCCGGGACAGGGGGCTTGTACGAGCAGTACTTC.

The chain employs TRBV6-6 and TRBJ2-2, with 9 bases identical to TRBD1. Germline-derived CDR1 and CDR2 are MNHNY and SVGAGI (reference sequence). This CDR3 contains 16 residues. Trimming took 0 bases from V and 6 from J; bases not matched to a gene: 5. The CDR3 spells CASSYSGQGWAGELFF. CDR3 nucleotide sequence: TGTGCCAGCAGTTACTCCGGACAGGGGTGGGCCGGGGAGCTGTTTTTT.

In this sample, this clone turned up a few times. CDR3 bases: TGTGCTAGTGGTTTGGTAGTAGCGGGGGGACCCCAAGAGACCCAGTACTTC. Translating gives CASGLVVAGGPQETQYF. This chain uses TRBV12-5 with TRBJ2-5; 10 nucleotides agree with TRBD2. The CDR3 runs 17 residues. CDR1 is LGHNT and CDR2 is FRNRAP in the germline V gene. The V gene end was trimmed by 0 bases and the J gene end by 1 base; junction bases not matched to a gene: 5.

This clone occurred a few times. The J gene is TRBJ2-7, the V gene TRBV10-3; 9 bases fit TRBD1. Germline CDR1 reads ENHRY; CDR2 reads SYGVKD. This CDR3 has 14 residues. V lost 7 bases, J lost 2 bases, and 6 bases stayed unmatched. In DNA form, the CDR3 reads TGTGCCATCAATAATGGACAGGGGACCTACGAGCAGTACTTC. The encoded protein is CAINNGQGTYEQYF.

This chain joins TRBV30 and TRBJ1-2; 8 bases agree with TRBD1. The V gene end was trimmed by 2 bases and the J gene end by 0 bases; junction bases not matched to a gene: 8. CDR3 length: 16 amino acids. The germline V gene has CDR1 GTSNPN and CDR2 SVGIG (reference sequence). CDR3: CAWSPSWTGSNYGYTF. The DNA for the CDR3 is TGTGCCTGGAGTCCCTCCTGGACAGGGTCTAACTATGGCTACACCTTC.

The CDR3 is CASSPTISSGNTIYF. The CDR3, as DNA: TGTGCCAGCAGCCCTACAATTTCTTCTGGAAACACCATATATTTT. V usage is TRBV7-8 and J usage is TRBJ1-3; D uncertain. V lost 5 bases to trimming and J lost 1 base, with 12 bases between them. This CDR3 spans 15 amino acids. The V gene's germline CDR1 is SGHVS and CDR2 FQNEAQ.

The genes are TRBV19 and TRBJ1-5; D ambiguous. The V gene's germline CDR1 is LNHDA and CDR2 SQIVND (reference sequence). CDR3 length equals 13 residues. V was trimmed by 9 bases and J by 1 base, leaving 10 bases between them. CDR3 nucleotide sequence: TGTGCCAGCGCTCTGGCGAGCAATCAGCCCCAGCATTTT. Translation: CASALASNQPQHF.

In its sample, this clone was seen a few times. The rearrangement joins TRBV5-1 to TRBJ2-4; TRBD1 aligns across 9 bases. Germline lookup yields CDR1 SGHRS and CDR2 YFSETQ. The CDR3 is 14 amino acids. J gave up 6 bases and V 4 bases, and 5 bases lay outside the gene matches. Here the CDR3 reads CASSGGQGTNIQYF. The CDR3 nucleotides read TGCGCCAGCAGCGGAGGACAGGGGACAAACATTCAGTACTTC.